This passage covers 24 T cell receptor beta chains from one sample sequenced in a study of blood T cell repertoires in COVID-19. Profiled with immunoSEQ multiplex PCR; TCRdb holds only in-frame clones, not every one. The table records 100,000 or so clones, roughly 76% of them present only once. Source material: peripheral blood. These receptors came from a woman in her 70s with acute or convalescent COVID-19.

The V gene is TRBV3-1 (or the pseudogene TRBV3-2), the J gene TRBJ1-6; 10 bases are a match to TRBD1. The CDR3 totals 20 residues. Germline V gene data show CDR1 as LGHDT and CDR2 as YNNKEL (reference sequence). V lost 1 base and J lost 1; bases outside the gene matches: 10. Here the CDR3 DNA reads TGTGCCAGCAGCCAAGGCCCGGACAGGGGGTACGGGTCCTATAATTCACCCCTCCACTTT. It translates to CASSQGPDRGYGSYNSPLHF.

The chain carries TRBV12-5 and TRBJ2-2, with D perhaps matching TRBD2 (5 bases). The CDR3 is made up of 13 amino acids. Germline-derived CDR1 and CDR2 are LGHNT and FRNRAP. V shed 6 bases and J shed 3 bases, with 8 bases lying between them. This CDR3 reads CASGWTYTGELFF. CDR3 sequence (DNA): TGTGCTAGTGGATGGACTTACACCGGGGAGCTGTTTTTT.

The rearrangement joins TRBV4-3 to TRBJ1-6; D unresolved. CDR3 length equals 16 residues. Germline-derived CDR1 and CDR2 are LGHNA and YSLEER. Between the trimmed V and J ends, which lost 5 bases and 0 bases, there was a span of 11 bases. DNA for the CDR3: TGCGCCAGCAGCGTATTTATGAGCTCCTATAATTCACCCCTCCACTTT. Amino acids: CASSVFMSSYNSPLHF.

The chain couples TRBV6-5 to TRBJ2-1; 13 bases align to TRBD2. The CDR3 sequence is 15 residues long. Trimming at V came to 4 bases and at J to 6 bases, leaving 3 bases not matched to a gene. Germline V gives CDR1 MNHEY, CDR2 SVGAGI. CDR3 in DNA: TGTGCCAGCAGTTCCGGACTAGCGGGGGCCAATGAGCAGTTCTTC. It translates to CASSSGLAGANEQFF.

The V gene is TRBV10-3, the J gene TRBJ1-1, with 7 bases fitting TRBD1. The V gene's germline CDR1 is ENHRY and CDR2 SYGVKD. Unmatched junction bases numbered 6, after V lost 6 bases and J lost 2 bases. The CDR3 contains 14 residues. As DNA, the CDR3 is TGTGCCATCAGGGGGACAGTTGCTAACACTGAAGCTTTCTTT. Residues: CAIRGTVANTEAFF.

This clone was seen only a few times. V is TRBV6-5 and J is TRBJ1-1; 9 positions agree with TRBD1. Trimming removed 5 bases from V and 1 base from J; junction bases left unmatched: 5. CDR3 length: 15 residues. Germline V gene data show CDR1 as MNHEY and CDR2 as SVGAGI. CDR3 in DNA: TGTGCCAGCAGTAAGTCACAGGGGGCGAACACTGAAGCTTTCTTT. Amino acid sequence: CASSKSQGANTEAFF.

This chain links TRBV7-9 with TRBJ2-5; 10 bases align to TRBD2. CDR1 is SEHNR, CDR2 FQNEAQ, per germline (reference sequence). The CDR3 is made up of 15 amino acids. Trimming at V came to 5 bases and at J to 5 bases, leaving 8 bases not matched to a gene. Here the CDR3 reads CASSERELAGETQYF. DNA of the CDR3: TGTGCCAGCAGCGAGAGGGAACTAGCGGGGGAGACCCAGTACTTC.

The chain has TRBV3-1 (or the pseudogene TRBV3-2) and TRBJ2-5; no clear D. Trimming stripped 0 bases from V and 5 bases from J, with 4 bases between. Per germline, CDR1 LGHDT and CDR2 YNNKEL (reference sequence). This CDR3 spans 12 amino acids. DNA of the CDR3: TGTGCCAGCAGCCAAGACGTGGAGACCCAGTACTTC. This codes for CASSQDVETQYF.

The V and J genes are TRBV9 and TRBJ2-3; TRBD2 might be the D (6 bases). V lost 8 bases and J 4 bases, leaving 17 bases between the germline ends. Germline-derived CDR1 and CDR2 are SGDLS and YYNGEE. The CDR3 is made up of 14 amino acids. In DNA, the CDR3 is TGTGCCAGTTCTGCGGGGCAGGGACCAGATACGCAGTATTTT. This gives the protein CASSAGQGPDTQYF. The full variable domain, rest sourced from reference TRBV9 and TRBJ2-3, is DSGVTQTPKHLITATGQRVTLRCSPRSGDLSVYWYQQSLDQGLQFLIQYYNGEERAKGNILERFSAQQFPDLHSELNLSSLELGDSALYFCASSAGQGPDTQYFGPGTRLTVL.

The chain is built from TRBV7-9 and TRBJ1-4; D remains unclear. The CDR3 has 14 amino acids. Germline V gene lookup returns CDR1 SEHNR and CDR2 FQNEAQ (reference sequence). V lost 0 bases, J lost 7 bases, and 9 bases lay in between. For the CDR3, the DNA is TGTGCCAGCAGCTTAGCCATGGGAGGTGAAAAACTGTTTTTT. Protein sequence: CASSLAMGGEKLFF.

The chain couples TRBV6-1 to TRBJ2-5; tentative D call: TRBD2 (6 bases). The CDR3 totals 15 residues. CDR1 MNHNS and CDR2 SASEGT come from the germline V gene. Trimming took off 1 base at V and 1 base at J, with 10 bases between the two ends. The CDR3 loop is CASSEVREPQETQYF. The CDR3 region has the DNA TGTGCCAGCAGTGAAGTTCGGGAGCCCCAAGAGACCCAGTACTTC.

The chain employs TRBV12-3 or TRBV12-4 and TRBJ1-2; D is ambiguous. The ends were cut back, 6 bases at V and 8 bases at J, with 16 bases in the middle. The CDR3 extends over 13 amino acids. This CDR3 is CASSLRSSRGYTF. The CDR3 bases are TGTGCCAGCAGCCTTCGTTCGTCGAGGGGCTACACCTTC.

CDR3 loop: CAREKGQDHQETQYF. The CDR3 DNA sequence: TGTGCCAGGGAGAAGGGGCAGGACCATCAAGAGACCCAGTACTTC. The chain recombines TRBV6-5 with TRBJ2-5; tentatively, D is TRBD1 (5 bases). Germline V CDR1 and CDR2: MNHEY, SVGAGI. This CDR3 has 15 residues. V dropped 9 bases and J dropped 2 bases, with 19 bases sitting between them.

The CDR3 sequence is CASSSRWGQDTDTQYF. DNA for the CDR3: TGTGCCAGCAGCTCCAGGTGGGGGCAGGACACAGATACGCAGTATTTT. The rearrangement joins TRBV7-9 to TRBJ2-3, with D perhaps TRBD1 (6 bases). Germline V gives CDR1 SEHNR, CDR2 FQNEAQ (reference sequence). Trimming cost V 4 bases and J 2 bases, with 16 bases left between them. The CDR3 length is 16 residues.

This chain links TRBV10-3 with TRBJ2-3; 10 bases line up with TRBD2. Germline CDR1 ENHRY, CDR2 SYGVKD. The CDR3 loop spans 15 amino acids. J gave up 1 base and V 3 bases, and 1 base lay outside the gene matches. CDR3 protein: CAISETSGGTDTQYF. CDR3 DNA: TGTGCCATCAGTGAAACTAGCGGGGGCACAGATACGCAGTATTTT.

The chain carries TRBV5-1 and TRBJ2-2, with 7 bases aligning to TRBD1. The CDR3 extends over 16 amino acids. Trimming cost V 2 bases and J 3 bases; bases outside gene matches: 7. Germline CDR1 SGHRS, CDR2 YFSETQ. Written as DNA, the CDR3 is TGCGCCAGCAGCTTTAAGGGGGCCGGGGACACCGGGGAGCTGTTTTTT. It codes for CASSFKGAGDTGELFF.

CDR3 nucleotides: TGTGCCAGCAACCAGGGGTTCGGGGAGCTGTTTTTT. It translates to CASNQGFGELFF. The V gene is TRBV7-2, the J gene TRBJ2-2; D possibly corresponds to TRBD1 (6 bases). CDR1 is SGHTA, CDR2 FQGNSA, per germline. The CDR3 extends over 12 amino acids. V lost 7 bases to trimming and J lost 7 bases, with 10 bases between them.

The chain is built from TRBV29-1 and TRBJ2-7; 7 bases align to TRBD1. CDR1 SQVTM and CDR2 ANQGSEA come from the germline V gene. The CDR3 consists of 18 residues. The trim removed 0 bases at V and 6 bases at J, leaving 20 bases unmatched. CDR3 protein: CSVEDAASGRGGIPEQYF. In DNA form, the CDR3 reads TGCAGCGTTGAAGATGCCGCGAGTGGAAGAGGGGGCATCCCCGAGCAGTACTTC.

The chain is built from TRBV4-3 and TRBJ1-5; D is undetermined. The CDR3 totals 14 residues. Trimming took off 1 base at V and 4 bases at J, with 8 bases between the two ends. Per the germline V gene, CDR1 is LGHNA and CDR2 is YSLEER. The DNA of the CDR3 is TGCGCCAGCAGCCAAGGAGGAGAGAATCAGCCCCAGCATTTT. Encoded protein: CASSQGGENQPQHF.

This clone has more than one count but fewer than ten. The chain has TRBV5-6 and TRBJ1-4; TRBD1 matches 9 bases. This CDR3 is 14 amino acids long. The germline V gene encodes CDR1 SGHDT and CDR2 YYEEEE. The J segment lost 8 bases and the V segment lost 2 bases, leaving 4 bases of the junction unmatched. CDR3 in amino acids: CASSLQGAGEKLFF. The CDR3 nucleotides are TGTGCCAGCAGCTTACAGGGGGCAGGGGAAAAACTGTTTTTT.

This rearrangement joins TRBV19 to TRBJ2-7; 10 bases map to TRBD2. The CDR3 has 14 amino acids. V shed 5 bases, J shed 2 bases, and the junction held 3 bases outside the gene matches. From germline, CDR1 is LNHDA and CDR2 SQIVND (reference sequence). CDR3 in DNA: TGTGCCAGTAGTTTGGGACTAGCGCCCTACGAGCAGTACTTC. It yields the protein CASSLGLAPYEQYF.

The V call is TRBV28, the J call TRBJ2-7, with D perhaps TRBD1 (6 bases). Per germline, CDR1 MDHEN and CDR2 SYDVKM. There are 15 residues in the CDR3. Trimming stripped 3 bases from V and 3 bases from J, with 15 bases between. CDR3 residues: CASSFTQRTVYEQYF. The CDR3 DNA reads TGTGCCAGCAGTTTCACGCAGAGGACAGTCTACGAGCAGTACTTC.

The genes are TRBV3-1 (or the pseudogene TRBV3-2) and TRBJ2-2; 8 bases are shared with TRBD1. The CDR3 totals 16 residues. Germline V lookup: CDR1 LGHDT, CDR2 YNNKEL (reference sequence). J lost 4 bases, V lost 4 bases, and 8 bases had no gene match. CDR3 DNA: TGTGCCAGCAGCCGATCGACAGGGGCCGTCACCGGGGAGCTGTTTTTT. Encoded protein: CASSRSTGAVTGELFF.

The chain has TRBV28 and TRBJ1-4; the D is unclear. V shed 10 bases and J shed 0 bases, with 12 bases lying between them. Germline V gene lookup returns CDR1 MDHEN and CDR2 SYDVKM. The CDR3 sequence is 14 residues long. CDR3 nucleotide sequence: TGTGCCACCGTCCGAGCCGCAACTAATGAAAAACTGTTTTTT. Translation: CATVRAATNEKLFF.